This TCR beta chain is drawn from a study of cytomegalovirus exposure and HLA in healthy donors. The CDR3 totals 16 residues. Between the trimmed V and J ends, which lost 0 bases and 2 bases, there was a span of 17 bases. Germline CDR1 and CDR2: GTSNPN and SVGIG (reference sequence). PCR employed 60 Vbeta and 13 Jbeta primers. TCRdb keeps only in-frame clones here, not all; method: immunoSEQ multiplex PCR. Of over 100,000 clones in the sample, 65% to 75% were seen once. The sequence derives from a man aged 25-45 years in good health and CMV-seropositive. The chain links TRBV30 to TRBJ2-7; a possible D gene is TRBD2 (6 bases). The sequenced material came from PBMCs. CDR3: CAWSVPWVAETYEQYF. The CDR3 bases are TGTGCCTGGAGTGTACCTTGGGTAGCGGAAACCTACGAGCAGTACTTC.